This TCR beta chain is drawn from a study of PD-1 blockade in classical Hodgkin lymphoma. Study-wide points: Exclusion removed patients who began nivolumab under 1 year after ASCT. CD8+ TCR diversity did not rise significantly by C4D1, unlike CD4+. Complete responders started with a diversity level that resembled newly diagnosed patients at baseline.

This table comes from immunoSEQ multiplex PCR, and its TCRdb copy is limited to in-frame clones, with some not included. The sample lists around 45,000 clones; about 65% were seen once. All patients relapsed after autologous stem cell transplantation, and brentuximab vedotin exposure varied. Per germline, CDR1 SGHDT and CDR2 YYEEEE. Trimming took off 4 bases at V and 4 bases at J, with 11 bases between the two ends. This CDR3 spans 13 amino acids. This clone was detected only a few times. Antigen specificity is unknown. The sequence was obtained from a human donor with classical Hodgkin lymphoma. Source: peripheral blood mononuclear cells (PBMCs), taken before the second cycle of nivolumab. The V call is TRBV5-6, the J call TRBJ1-2; D possibly corresponds to TRBD1 (5 bases). The CDR3 coding sequence is TGTGCCAGCAGCGGAGGGACCCCCTATGGCTACACCTTC. It yields the protein CASSGGTPYGYTF.